Below are 9 T cell receptor beta chains sequenced from a single sample in a study of beta chain features in type 1 diabetes (dated by TCRdb to the late 2010s). Results the study describes overall, beyond this receptor: Type 1 diabetes patients showed a moderate but significant shortening of TCRB CDR3 length in all four CD4+ subsets.

No antigens are known for them. The library was built by means of the immunoSEQ multiplex PCR assay. All of the isolated RNA was reverse transcribed with the High Capacity cDNA Reverse Transcription Kit, so expressed TCRB transcripts were sequenced. Entries here come from immuneACCESS through TCRdb and include only in-frame sequences with V and J called. Some clones fail to appear in such tables; in the studies checked, an unresolved V gene covers under half of the shortfall, and the cause of the remainder is unknown. This sample holds about 700,000 clones; 13% were observed only once. The ten largest account for less than 0.025% of the sample. The material sequenced was naive CD4+ T cells from blood. This sample's cell subset or site label indicates: true naive CD4+ T cells. These receptors came from a man aged 18 to 29 with type 1 diabetes.

As to this clone: The same CDR3 can be traced to other DNA sequences in this sample. The rearrangement links TRBV30 to TRBJ2-7; unclear D gene. Trimming left V 1 base short and J 4 bases short, with 5 bases between. Per germline, CDR1 GTSNPN and CDR2 SVGIG (reference sequence). This CDR3 has 11 residues. CDR3 sequence: CAWSAGYEQYF. In nucleotides, the CDR3 is TGTGCCTGGAGTGCTGGGTACGAGCAGTACTTC.

The chain joins TRBV5-1 to TRBJ2-2, with TRBD1 identical over 7 bases. Germline V CDR1 and CDR2: SGHRS, YFSETQ. This CDR3 is 14 amino acids long. After removal of 4 bases from V and 1 base from J, the junction contained 1 base not matched to a gene. CDR3 sequence reads: CASSRDRNTGELFF. DNA of the CDR3: TGCGCCAGCAGCAGGGACAGGAACACCGGGGAGCTGTTTTTT. Drawing the rest from reference TRBV5-1 and TRBJ2-2, the complete variable domain is KAGVTQTPRYLIKTRGQQVTLSCSPISGHRSVSWYQQTPGQGLQFLFEYFSETQRNKGNFPGRFSGRQFSNSRSEMNVSTLELGDSALYLCASSRDRNTGELFFGEGSRLTVL.

J is TRBJ1-2 and V is TRBV25-1, with 9 bases identical to TRBD1. V dropped 0 bases and J dropped 0; count of bases not matched to a gene: 8. Germline lookup yields CDR1 MGHDK and CDR2 SYGVNS. The CDR3 has 18 amino acids. This chain's CDR3 is CASSEYPGTGIANYGYTF. The CDR3 DNA follows: TGTGCCAGCAGTGAATATCCCGGGACAGGGATCGCTAACTATGGCTACACCTTC.

This chain joins TRBV18 and TRBJ2-5, with TRBD1 matching over 7 bases. The germline CDR1 and CDR2 sequences are KGHSH and LQKENI. The CDR3 has 12 residues. The ends lost 8 bases at V and 2 bases at J; junction bases unmatched: 2. The CDR3 protein is CASTTGQETQYF. The CDR3 nucleotides read TGTGCCAGCACGACAGGGCAAGAGACCCAGTACTTC.

In its sample, this clone was seen a few times. The chain uses TRBV4-2 and TRBJ2-2, with 13 bases aligning to TRBD2. This CDR3 is 18 amino acids long. Trimming at V came to 6 bases and at J to 0 bases, leaving 7 bases not matched to a gene. Germline lookup yields CDR1 LGHNA and CDR2 YNFKEQ. The DNA for the CDR3 is TGTGCCAGCAGTCGCTGGGGACTAGCGGGGACGAACACCGGGGAGCTGTTTTTT. Residues: CASSRWGLAGTNTGELFF.

This clone came up a few times. The chain recombines TRBV30 with TRBJ1-1; D call uncertain. The V gene lost 2 bases and the J gene lost 5 bases, with 6 bases spanning the gap. Germline V gene sequence: CDR1 GTSNPN, CDR2 SVGIG (reference sequence). The CDR3 has 11 residues. The CDR3 sequence: CAWSSRTEAFF. CDR3 nucleotide sequence: TGTGCCTGGAGTTCGAGGACTGAAGCTTTCTTT.

The V call is TRBV6-1, the J call TRBJ1-5; no definite D call. Germline CDR1 reads MNHNS; CDR2 reads SASEGT. The CDR3 consists of 14 residues. V was shortened by 6 bases and J by 1 base, with 10 bases between the two germline ends. The CDR3 DNA sequence: TGTGCCAGCAGCGTCCTCGGGAGCAATCAGCCCCAGCATTTT. Translating gives CASSVLGSNQPQHF.

V usage is TRBV27 and J usage is TRBJ2-7; possible D gene TRBD2, 5 bases. CDR3 length: 15 residues. The V and J ends lost 0 bases and 6 bases respectively, with 15 bases between them. Looked up from germline, CDR1 is MNHEY and CDR2 is SMNVEV (reference sequence). In DNA form, the CDR3 reads TGTGCCAGCAGTTTATCCGGTGGCACTAGAGGCGAGCAGTACTTC. Translated: CASSLSGGTRGEQYF.

This clone has more than one count but fewer than ten. The chain couples TRBV6-5 to TRBJ2-3; 7 bases map to TRBD1. Trimming at V came to 6 bases and at J to 3 bases, leaving 3 bases not matched to a gene. This CDR3 region has 13 residues. The V gene's germline CDR1 is MNHEY and CDR2 SVGAGI. CDR3: CASRPTGTDTQYF. Written as DNA, the CDR3 is TGTGCCAGCAGGCCGACAGGGACAGATACGCAGTATTTT.